These T cell receptor beta chains were read from a single sample in a study of early T cells in non-severe SARS-CoV-2 infection. TCRdb used MiXCR to reprocess the 5' RACE reads, holding one entry per CDR3 protein. The sample holds tens of thousands of distinct CDR3 sequences; 12% are singletons and the top ten take approximately 16%. Material for sequencing was whole blood. The source of these receptors is an adult who was a healthcare worker with PCR-confirmed SARS-CoV-2 infection or an uninfected control (not recorded which). Each CDR3 is given with its conserved first and last residue. Each record gives: CDR3 length, V gene, J gene, CDR3 protein.

cdr3_length: 15
v_call: TRBV16
j_call: TRBJ2-7
cdr3_aa: CASSPSGGYSYEQYF

cdr3_length: 14
v_call: TRBV5-5
j_call: TRBJ1-4
cdr3_aa: CASSLGITNEKLFF

cdr3_length: 14
v_call: TRBV12-3/TRBV12-4
j_call: TRBJ1-5
cdr3_aa: CASSFQSGHQPQHF

cdr3_length: 12
v_call: TRBV7-2
j_call: TRBJ2-3
cdr3_aa: CASSPPTDTQFF

cdr3_length: 16
v_call: TRBV7-9
j_call: TRBJ2-7
cdr3_aa: CASSPSRIPSSYEQYF

cdr3_length: 12
v_call: TRBV24-1
j_call: TRBJ2-7
cdr3_aa: CATSDLRYEQYF

cdr3_length: 14
v_call: TRBV5-1
j_call: TRBJ1-2
cdr3_aa: CASSTRTGGYGYTF

cdr3_length: 15
v_call: TRBV20-1
j_call: TRBJ2-7
cdr3_aa: CSARSEERESYEQYF

cdr3_length: 14
v_call: TRBV4-3
j_call: TRBJ2-2
cdr3_aa: CASSQDGRSGELFF

cdr3_length: 15
v_call: TRBV18
j_call: TRBJ1-2
cdr3_aa: CASSHGTGNNYGYTF

cdr3_length: 14
v_call: TRBV10-3
j_call: TRBJ2-5
cdr3_aa: CAISGSGQRETQYF

cdr3_length: 17
v_call: TRBV5-1
j_call: TRBJ2-6
cdr3_aa: CASSYGPTTTGANVLTF

cdr3_length: 14
v_call: TRBV12-3/TRBV12-4
j_call: TRBJ2-2
cdr3_aa: CASREEANTGELFF

cdr3_length: 13
v_call: TRBV6-5
j_call: TRBJ2-5
cdr3_aa: CASRLNVGETQYF

cdr3_length: 19
v_call: TRBV5-3
j_call: TRBJ2-7
cdr3_aa: CARSFGGTPADAPSYEQYF

cdr3_length: 14
v_call: TRBV7-9
j_call: TRBJ1-2
cdr3_aa: CASSLGTGGYGYTF

cdr3_length: 17
v_call: TRBV6-5
j_call: TRBJ1-1
cdr3_aa: CASSRQGMSQLHTEAFF

cdr3_length: 13
v_call: TRBV28
j_call: TRBJ2-7
cdr3_aa: CASGVADTYEQYF

cdr3_length: 13
v_call: TRBV12-3/TRBV12-4
j_call: TRBJ2-7
cdr3_aa: CASRPGYTYEQYF

cdr3_length: 17
v_call: TRBV6-2/TRBV6-3
j_call: TRBJ1-5
cdr3_aa: CASSRLDRASISRFQHF

cdr3_length: 15
v_call: TRBV7-2
j_call: TRBJ2-7
cdr3_aa: CASSLEGTGEWQKYF

cdr3_length: 15
v_call: TRBV20-1
j_call: TRBJ2-3
cdr3_aa: CSALDRQASLGTQYF

cdr3_length: 12
v_call: TRBV7-7
j_call: TRBJ2-7
cdr3_aa: CASSLETYEQYF

cdr3_length: 16
v_call: TRBV28
j_call: TRBJ2-3
cdr3_aa: CASRQLGGASTDTQYF

cdr3_length: 14
v_call: TRBV29-1
j_call: TRBJ1-4
cdr3_aa: CSVARGDGNEKLFF

cdr3_length: 14
v_call: TRBV19
j_call: TRBJ2-3
cdr3_aa: CASSTPEVTDTQYF

cdr3_length: 15
v_call: TRBV6-2/TRBV6-3
j_call: TRBJ2-1
cdr3_aa: CASSPWGSSYNEQFF

cdr3_length: 16
v_call: TRBV7-6
j_call: TRBJ2-7
cdr3_aa: CASSFGLAGGPSEQYF

cdr3_length: 14
v_call: TRBV6-4
j_call: TRBJ2-4
cdr3_aa: CASSAQGGSNIQYF

cdr3_length: 16
v_call: TRBV9
j_call: TRBJ2-1
cdr3_aa: CASSPGGRLAMNEQFF

cdr3_length: 12
v_call: TRBV25-1
j_call: TRBJ2-2
cdr3_aa: CASSENTGELFF

cdr3_length: 15
v_call: TRBV9
j_call: TRBJ1-6
cdr3_aa: CASTLDDGVNSPLHF

cdr3_length: 14
v_call: TRBV11-2
j_call: TRBJ2-5
cdr3_aa: CASSLGRARETQYF

cdr3_length: 15
v_call: TRBV11-2
j_call: TRBJ2-1
cdr3_aa: CASSLAPGAFNEQFF

cdr3_length: 13
v_call: TRBV7-2
j_call: TRBJ2-1
cdr3_aa: CASSVRTSGEQFF

cdr3_length: 12
v_call: TRBV2
j_call: TRBJ1-2
cdr3_aa: CARDRGRIGYTF

cdr3_length: 16
v_call: TRBV2
j_call: TRBJ2-3
cdr3_aa: CASSGGLAASTDTQYF

cdr3_length: 16
v_call: TRBV4-1
j_call: TRBJ2-1
cdr3_aa: CASSQVRLAGDNEQFF